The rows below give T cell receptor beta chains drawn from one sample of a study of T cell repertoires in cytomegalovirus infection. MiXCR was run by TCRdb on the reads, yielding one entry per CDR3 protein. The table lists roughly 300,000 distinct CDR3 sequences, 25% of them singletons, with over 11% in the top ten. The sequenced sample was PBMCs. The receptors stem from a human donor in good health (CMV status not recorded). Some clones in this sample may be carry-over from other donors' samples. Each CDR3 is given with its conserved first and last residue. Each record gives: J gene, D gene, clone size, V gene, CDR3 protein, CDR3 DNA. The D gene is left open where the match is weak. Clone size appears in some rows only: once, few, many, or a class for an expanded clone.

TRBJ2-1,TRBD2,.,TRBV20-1,CSASPSGRSPYNEQFF,TGCAGTGCTAGTCCTAGCGGGAGGAGCCCCTACAATGAGCAGTTCTTC
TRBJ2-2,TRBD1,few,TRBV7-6,CASSPLKGQGYTGELFF,TGTGCTAGCAGCCCCCTCAAGGGACAGGGGTACACCGGGGAGCTGTTTTTT
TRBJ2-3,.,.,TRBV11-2,CASSSVDSLTDTQYF,TGTGCCAGCAGCTCGGTTGACTCCCTCACAGATACGCAGTATTTT
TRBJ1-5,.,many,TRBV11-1,CASSLRDNQPQHF,TGTGCCAGCAGCTTAAGGGACAATCAGCCCCAGCATTTT
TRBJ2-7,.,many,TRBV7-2,CASSLKDSRAYEQYF,TGTGCCAGCAGCTTAAAGGACTCCCGGGCCTACGAGCAGTACTTC
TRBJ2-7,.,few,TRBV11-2,CASSRWTYEQYF,TGTGCCAGCAGCCGGTGGACCTACGAGCAGTACTTC
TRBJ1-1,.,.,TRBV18,CASRTGIDTEAFF,TGTGCCAGCCGCACAGGGATCGACACTGAAGCTTTCTTT
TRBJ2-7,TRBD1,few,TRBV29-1,CSVAQGASEQYF,TGCAGCGTTGCACAGGGGGCTTCCGAGCAGTACTTC
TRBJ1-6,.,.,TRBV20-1,CSAKFQMGTNNSPLHF,TGCAGTGCCAAGTTCCAAATGGGCACCAATAATTCACCCCTCCACTTT
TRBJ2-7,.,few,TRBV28,CASSSTVPYEQYF,TGTGCCAGCAGTTCAACAGTCCCCTACGAGCAGTACTTC
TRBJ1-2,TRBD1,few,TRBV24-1,CATSEPGTGGVYGYTF,TGTGCCACCAGTGAGCCCGGGACAGGAGGAGTCTATGGCTACACCTTC
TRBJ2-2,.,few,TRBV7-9,CASSLGKPNTGELFF,TGTGCCAGCAGCTTAGGCAAACCTAACACCGGGGAGCTGTTTTTT
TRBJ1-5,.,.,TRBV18,CASSKGGAEQPQHF,TGTGCCAGCTCAAAGGGGGGGGCCGAACAGCCCCAGCATTTT
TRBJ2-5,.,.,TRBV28,CASSSRIQETQYF,TGTGCCAGCAGCTCCCGGATCCAAGAGACCCAGTACTTC
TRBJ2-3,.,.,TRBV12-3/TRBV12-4,CASSFLEGKDTQYF,TGTGCCAGCAGTTTCCTTGAGGGGAAGGATACGCAGTATTTT
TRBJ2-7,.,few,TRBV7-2,CASSLVGGNEQYF,TGTGCCAGCAGCTTAGTTGGGGGGAACGAGCAGTACTTC
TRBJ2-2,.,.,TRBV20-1,CSAVEGSWTGELFF,TGCAGTGCTGTGGAGGGCTCGTGGACCGGGGAGCTGTTTTTT
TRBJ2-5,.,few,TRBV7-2,CASSLSGDSQETQYF,TGTGCCAGCAGCTTATCGGGGGACTCCCAAGAGACCCAGTACTTC
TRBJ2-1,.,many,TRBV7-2,CASSLGKGYEQFF,TGTGCCAGCAGCTTAGGAAAGGGCTATGAGCAGTTCTTC
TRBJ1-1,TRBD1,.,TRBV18,CASSQTGTGTEAFF,TGTGCCAGCTCGCAGACAGGGACGGGCACTGAAGCTTTCTTT
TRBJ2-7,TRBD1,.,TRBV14,CASSPNIGTGASYEQYF,TGTGCCAGCAGCCCAAACATCGGGACAGGAGCCTCCTACGAGCAGTACTTC
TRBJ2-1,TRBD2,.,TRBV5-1,CASSTLPSGGAEEQFF,TGCGCCAGCAGCACGCTCCCTAGCGGGGGGGCCGAAGAGCAGTTCTTC
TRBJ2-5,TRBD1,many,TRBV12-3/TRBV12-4,CASSLRTGIAETQYF,TGTGCCAGCAGCCTACGGACAGGGATTGCAGAGACCCAGTACTTC
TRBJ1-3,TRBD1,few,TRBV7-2,CASSERQGAGNTIYF,TGTGCCAGCAGCGAACGACAGGGAGCTGGAAACACCATATATTTT
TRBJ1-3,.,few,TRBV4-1,CASSQPTENRNTIYF,TGCGCCAGCAGCCAACCGACAGAAAATAGAAACACCATATATTTT
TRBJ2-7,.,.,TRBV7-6,CASSTPLAGSKNEQYF,TGTGCCAGCAGCACCCCCTTGGCAGGGTCGAAGAACGAGCAGTACTTC
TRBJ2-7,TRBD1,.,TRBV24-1,CATSDPDRSTYEQYF,TGTGCCACCAGTGACCCGGACAGGTCTACCTACGAGCAGTACTTC
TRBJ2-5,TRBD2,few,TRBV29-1,CSVGASGGFETQYF,TGCAGCGTTGGAGCTAGCGGGGGGTTCGAGACCCAGTACTTC
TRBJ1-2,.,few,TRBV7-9,CASSLADGANYGYTF,TGTGCCAGCAGCTTAGCGGACGGAGCTAACTATGGCTACACCTTC
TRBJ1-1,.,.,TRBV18,CASSIGRVHTEAFF,TGTGCCAGCTCCATCGGACGAGTCCACACTGAAGCTTTCTTT
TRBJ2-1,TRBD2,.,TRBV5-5,CASSSLAGGLNEQFF,TGTGCCAGCAGCTCCCTAGCGGGGGGGCTTAATGAGCAGTTCTTC
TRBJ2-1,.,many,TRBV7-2,CASSLAPGPYNEQFF,TGTGCCAGCAGCTTAGCGCCGGGACCTTACAATGAGCAGTTCTTC
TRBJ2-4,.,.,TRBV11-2,CASSFVEDGIQSF,TGTGCCAGCAGCTTCGTGGAAGATGGCATTCAGTCCTTC
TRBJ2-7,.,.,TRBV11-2,CASRGASYEQYF,TGTGCCAGCAGGGGGGCATCCTACGAGCAGTACTTC
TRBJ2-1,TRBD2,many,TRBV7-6,CASSSTSGVYNEQFF,TGTGCCAGCAGCTCGACTAGCGGGGTTTACAATGAGCAGTTCTTC
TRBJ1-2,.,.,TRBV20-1,CIARGPDNYGYTF,TGCATCGCTCGGGGGCCAGATAACTATGGCTACACCTTC
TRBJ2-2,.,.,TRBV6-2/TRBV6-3,CASSPGQGGTGELFF,TGTGCCAGCAGCCCCGGACAGGGAGGGACCGGGGAGCTGTTTTTT
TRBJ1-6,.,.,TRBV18,CASSIRPEISPLHF,TGTGCCAGCTCCATCAGGCCCGAGATTTCACCCCTCCACTTT
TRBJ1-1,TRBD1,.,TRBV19,CASMRQGGLNTEAFF,TGTGCCAGTATGAGACAGGGGGGTTTGAACACTGAAGCTTTCTTT
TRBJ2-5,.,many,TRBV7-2,CASSLRSRGVQETQYF,TGTGCCAGCAGCCTAAGGTCTAGGGGAGTCCAAGAGACCCAGTACTTC
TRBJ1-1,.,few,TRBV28,CASSPGWDTEAFF,TGTGCCAGCAGTCCCGGGTGGGACACTGAAGCTTTCTTT
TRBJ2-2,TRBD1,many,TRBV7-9,CASSFGTGRTGELFF,TGTGCCAGCAGCTTTGGGACAGGTCGCACCGGGGAGCTGTTTTTT
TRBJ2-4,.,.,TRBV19,CASSMTPSEVNIQYF,TGTGCCAGTAGTATGACCCCCAGCGAGGTAAACATTCAGTACTTC
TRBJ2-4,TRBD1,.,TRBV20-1,CSAETGEDIQYF,TGCAGTGCTGAGACAGGGGAGGACATTCAGTACTTC
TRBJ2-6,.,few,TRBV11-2,CASSLSPREMRGANVLTF,TGTGCCAGCAGCCTCTCCCCCAGGGAGATGAGAGGGGCCAACGTCCTGACTTTC
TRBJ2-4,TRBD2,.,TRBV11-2,CASSSSGTNIQYF,TGTGCCAGCAGCTCCAGCGGGACGAACATTCAGTACTTC
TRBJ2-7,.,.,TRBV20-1,CSARLTASREQYF,TGCAGTGCTAGGTTGACGGCTTCGCGGGAGCAGTACTTC
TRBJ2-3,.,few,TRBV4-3,CASSQAGRRQPDTQYF,TGCGCCAGCAGCCAGGCGGGACGCCGGCAACCAGATACGCAGTATTTT
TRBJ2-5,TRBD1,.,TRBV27,CASSGTGQTQYF,TGTGCCAGCAGTGGGACAGGTCAAACCCAGTACTTC